This T cell receptor (beta chain) originates from a study of blood T cell repertoires in COVID-19. As for the study in general: In each case, the material was cDNA or gDNA derived from T cells, B-cell-depleted T cells, or PBMCs.

This CDR3 has 16 residues. CDR1 and CDR2 from the germline V gene are SEHNR and FQNEAQ (reference sequence). Deletions cut 10 bases from V and 0 bases from J, with 18 bases between. Using immunoSEQ multiplex PCR, the repertoire was profiled, and TCRdb retains in-frame clones only, with some absent. The sample yields about 260,000 clones, 86% seen once. The rearrangement uses TRBV7-9 and TRBJ2-2; tentatively, D is TRBD1 (6 bases). The sequenced sample consisted of peripheral blood. The sequence was collected from a young man with active or convalescent COVID-19. The CDR3 protein is CAIRGTGNANTGELFF. The CDR3 DNA is TGTGCCATACGGGGTACAGGGAACGCGAACACCGGGGAGCTGTTTTTT.